The 29 T cell receptor beta chains below come from one sample, sequenced in a study of blood T cell repertoires in COVID-19. TCRdb keeps only in-frame clones here, not all; method: immunoSEQ multiplex PCR. The data contain 140,000 to 150,000 clones, nearly 90% of them seen just once; the ten biggest clones take up 1.5% to 2%. Sequenced material: peripheral blood. These receptors came from a man between 65 and 85 years old with acute or convalescent COVID-19.

The V and J genes are TRBV12-3 or TRBV12-4 and TRBJ1-2; 7 nucleotides match TRBD1. This CDR3 is 13 amino acids long. V dropped 8 bases and J dropped 4; count of bases not matched to a gene: 7. The CDR3 here is CASARDSLYGYTF. The CDR3 nucleotides are TGTGCCAGCGCCCGGGACAGCCTCTATGGCTACACCTTC.

The chain employs TRBV12-3 or TRBV12-4 and TRBJ1-4, with TRBD1 matching over 9 bases. V was pared by 5 bases and J by 9 bases, with 4 bases of the junction left unmatched. The CDR3 is made up of 13 amino acids. The CDR3, as DNA: TGTGCCAGCAGTCCAGGGACAGGGCAAAAACTGTTTTTT. Its protein is CASSPGTGQKLFF.

CDR3 nucleotide sequence: TGTGCCAGCAGCCAAGATACAGCGACAGGGGTTCGAGAGACCCAGTACTTC. Protein: CASSQDTATGVRETQYF. This chain links TRBV4-2 with TRBJ2-5, with 8 positions matching TRBD1. V shed 0 bases and J 4 bases; nucleotides not matched to a gene: 10. CDR3 length equals 17 residues. Germline V CDR1 and CDR2: LGHNA, YNFKEQ.

In nucleotides, the CDR3 is TGTGCCAGCAGTGAAGGCACTACCCTCTATGGCTACACCTTC. It translates to CASSEGTTLYGYTF. The chain uses TRBV2 and TRBJ1-2; D unresolved. Germline V gives CDR1 SNHLY, CDR2 FYNNEI. The CDR3 covers 14 residues. The V end was cut by 1 base, the J end by 4 bases, with 10 bases between.

The chain combines TRBV19 with TRBJ1-5; no reliable D call. V was pared by 3 bases and J by 7 bases, with 10 bases between. This CDR3 contains 13 residues. The V gene's germline CDR1 is LNHDA and CDR2 SQIVND (reference sequence). CDR3 sequence reads: CASSIGQQQPQHF. The DNA of the CDR3 is TGTGCCAGTAGTATTGGCCAACAGCAGCCCCAGCATTTT.

The V and J genes are TRBV18 and TRBJ2-5, with 8 bases matching TRBD1. V lost 0 bases and J lost 2; bases outside the gene matches: 5. This CDR3 comprises 16 residues. Germline V gene data show CDR1 as KGHSH and CDR2 as LQKENI. The CDR3 reads CASSPPSRGQQETQYF. CDR3 coding DNA: TGTGCCAGCTCACCACCGAGCAGGGGGCAACAAGAGACCCAGTACTTC.

The chain uses TRBV11-2 and TRBJ2-7; D call uncertain. The V and J ends lost 4 bases and 5 bases respectively, with 9 bases between them. CDR1 is SGHAT and CDR2 is FQNNGV in the germline V gene. The length of the CDR3 is 12 residues. The CDR3 region has the DNA TGTGCCAGCAGCTACTCGAGAAACGAGCAGTACTTC. Translating gives CASSYSRNEQYF.

This clone was seen a few times. The chain recombines TRBV19 with TRBJ1-2; perhaps TRBD1 as D (6 bases). CDR1 and CDR2 from the germline V gene are LNHDA and SQIVND (reference sequence). V was pared by 7 bases and J by 1 base, with 13 bases between. This CDR3 has 14 residues. The CDR3 sequence is CASKGDILNYGYTF. CDR3 nucleotide sequence: TGTGCCAGTAAAGGGGACATCCTTAACTATGGCTACACCTTC.

V and J are TRBV6-6 and TRBJ2-3; possible D gene TRBD2, 5 bases. The germline CDR1 and CDR2 sequences are MNHNY and SVGAGI (reference sequence). Trimming took 5 bases from V and 12 from J, leaving 15 bases between them. The length of the CDR3 is 12 residues. The CDR3 sequence: CASSPRKGEQYF. In DNA form, the CDR3 reads TGTGCCAGCAGTCCCCGGAAGGGAGAACAGTATTTT.

This chain uses TRBV12-3 or TRBV12-4 with TRBJ1-5; D gene unclear. V gave up 7 bases and J gave up 6 bases, with 13 bases separating them. The CDR3 extends over 13 amino acids. The CDR3 loop reads CASTLTPSQPQHF. As DNA, the CDR3 is TGTGCCAGCACGCTGACACCCTCTCAGCCCCAGCATTTT.

The sample holds a few counts of this clone. This chain joins TRBV3-1 (or the pseudogene TRBV3-2) and TRBJ2-7; D not certain. The germline V and J ends were trimmed by 1 base and 0 bases, with 10 bases remaining between them. The CDR3 contains 15 residues. Germline V gene sequence: CDR1 LGHDT, CDR2 YNNKEL (reference sequence). CDR3 in DNA: TGTGCCAGCAGCCAAGCTGCCGTCAGCTCCTACGAGCAGTACTTC. It translates to CASSQAAVSSYEQYF.

The genes are TRBV29-1 and TRBJ2-7; tentative D call: TRBD1 (5 bases). The CDR3 is 15 amino acids. V was trimmed by 0 bases and J by 3 bases, leaving 15 bases between them. CDR1 SQVTM and CDR2 ANQGSEA come from the germline V gene. The chain's CDR3 is CSVEDPAGQVYEQYF. The CDR3 nucleotides are TGCAGCGTTGAAGACCCTGCAGGACAAGTCTACGAGCAGTACTTC.

The CDR3 coding sequence is TGTGCCAGCAGCCAAGGAGCGGGGGGGTCAGATACGCAGTATTTT. It is translated as CASSQGAGGSDTQYF. This rearrangement joins TRBV5-6 to TRBJ2-3; the match to TRBD2 covers 10 bases. The germline V gene encodes CDR1 SGHDT and CDR2 YYEEEE. V shed 4 bases and J 4 bases; nucleotides not matched to a gene: 6. CDR3 size: 15 residues.

CDR3 sequence: CASSAGLAQETQYF. The CDR3 DNA reads as TGTGCCAGCAGCGCCGGACTAGCCCAAGAGACCCAGTACTTC. V is TRBV9 and J is TRBJ2-5; 8 nucleotides align to TRBD2. The ends lost 3 bases at V and 1 base at J; junction bases unmatched: 2. The germline V gene has CDR1 SGDLS and CDR2 YYNGEE. The length of the CDR3 is 14 residues.

This rearrangement joins TRBV7-7 to TRBJ2-1; perhaps TRBD1 as D (6 bases). V lost 5 bases, J lost 6 bases, and 20 bases lay in between. The CDR3 runs 16 residues. Germline values: CDR1 SSHAT, CDR2 FNYEAQ (reference sequence). The CDR3 DNA follows: TGTGCCAGCAGCCAATGGACCCAGGGGAGTAGCAATGAGCAGTTCTTC. Its protein product is CASSQWTQGSSNEQFF.

The chain is built from TRBV7-2 and TRBJ1-6; 8 bases are shared with TRBD1. Germline V lookup: CDR1 SGHTA, CDR2 FQGNSA. Trimming at V came to 4 bases and at J to 5 bases, leaving 10 bases not matched to a gene. The CDR3 consists of 17 residues. CDR3 coding DNA: TGTGCCAGCAGCTCGGACAGGGAGAGGGGCGATAATTCACCCCTCCACTTT. It yields the protein CASSSDRERGDNSPLHF.

The V and J genes are TRBV2 and TRBJ1-2; 7 bases map to TRBD1. The trim removed 8 bases at V and 8 bases at J, leaving 8 bases unmatched. This CDR3 region has 12 residues. CDR1 is SNHLY and CDR2 is FYNNEI in the germline V gene. CDR3 bases: TGTGCCAGCCGATTAGACAGGGTCGGCTACACCTTC. Translating gives CASRLDRVGYTF.

The chain links TRBV3-1 (or the pseudogene TRBV3-2) to TRBJ1-6; tentative D call: TRBD1 (6 bases). From germline, CDR1 is LGHDT and CDR2 YNNKEL (reference sequence). This CDR3 is 17 amino acids long. The V end was cut by 0 bases, the J end by 7 bases, with 16 bases between. The chain's CDR3 is CASSQEYMAGENSPLHF. The CDR3 nucleotides read TGTGCCAGCAGCCAAGAATACATGGCAGGGGAGAATTCACCCCTCCACTTT.

The V gene is TRBV5-1, the J gene TRBJ2-1, with D perhaps TRBD1 (5 bases). Germline V gives CDR1 SGHRS, CDR2 YFSETQ. V dropped 4 bases and J dropped 9 bases, with 14 bases sitting between them. CDR3 length: 13 residues. CDR3 protein: CASSTGQLVEQFF. DNA for the CDR3: TGCGCCAGCAGCACTGGACAACTCGTTGAGCAGTTCTTC.

The chain joins TRBV21-1 to TRBJ2-7; TRBD1 reflects the table's D call only, with no check against the DNA. TRBV21-1 is annotated as a pseudogene. This CDR3 is built from 14 residues. CDR3 sequence reads: CASCHRGLSTEQYF. Here the CDR3 DNA reads TGTGCCAGCTGCCACAGGGGGCTGTCTACCGAGCAGTACTTC.

This clone was found once. The chain carries TRBV27 and TRBJ2-5; TRBD1 is a possible D gene (5 bases). The CDR3 contains 17 residues. Germline assignment: CDR1 MNHEY and CDR2 SMNVEV (reference sequence). The ends were cut back, 7 bases at V and 5 bases at J, with 26 bases in the middle. The CDR3 here is CASNRYPPTGGIETQYF. The CDR3 bases are TGTGCCAGCAATCGCTACCCCCCAACAGGCGGAATCGAGACCCAGTACTTC.

This clone has only one observation. CDR3 residues: CASSPQGSGSSYEQYF. For the CDR3, the DNA is TGTGCCAGCAGTCCGCAGGGGAGCGGGAGCTCCTACGAGCAGTACTTC. The chain recombines TRBV27 with TRBJ2-7; 8 nucleotides match TRBD2. CDR1 MNHEY and CDR2 SMNVEV come from the germline V gene (reference sequence). V shed 5 bases and J 0 bases; nucleotides not matched to a gene: 9. The CDR3 is 16 residues long.

This clone was detected only a few times. The J gene is TRBJ2-2, the V gene TRBV10-1, with TRBD1 matching over 7 bases. The CDR3 has 12 amino acids. Looked up from germline, CDR1 is WNHNN and CDR2 is SYGVQD (reference sequence). V lost 6 bases, J lost 6 bases, and 1 base stayed unmatched. The CDR3 DNA reads TGCGCCAGCAGGCAGGGGGCCGGGGAGCTGTTTTTT. It is translated as CASRQGAGELFF.

This chain uses TRBV27 with TRBJ1-5; a possible D gene is TRBD1 (6 bases). The CDR3 has 16 amino acids. Germline CDR1 MNHEY, CDR2 SMNVEV (reference sequence). With 5 bases removed from V and 3 bases from J, the gap between germline ends came to 17 bases. CDR3 residues: CASSRAAGVNNQPQHF. The CDR3 region has the DNA TGTGCCAGCAGTCGGGCGGCAGGGGTTAACAATCAGCCCCAGCATTTT.

V gene TRBV7-9 combines with J gene TRBJ2-7; TRBD1 agrees at 7 bases. The germline V gene encodes CDR1 SEHNR and CDR2 FQNEAQ (reference sequence). V was pared by 5 bases and J by 7 bases, with 11 bases of the junction left unmatched. This CDR3 spans 14 amino acids. CDR3 loop: CASSLRQGPLEQYF. The CDR3 nucleotides are TGTGCCAGCAGCCTCCGACAGGGACCGTTGGAGCAGTACTTC.

V and J are TRBV11-2 and TRBJ2-3, with 9 bases lining up with TRBD1. The CDR3 extends over 15 amino acids. Per germline, CDR1 SGHAT and CDR2 FQNNGV. With V trimmed by 5 bases and J by 3 bases, 6 bases remained unmatched. The CDR3 protein is CASSPSGTGTDTQYF. The DNA of the CDR3 is TGTGCCAGCAGCCCCTCGGGGACAGGGACAGATACGCAGTATTTT.

The J gene is TRBJ1-4, the V gene TRBV28; TRBD1 aligns across 8 bases. The CDR3 extends over 18 amino acids. CDR1 is MDHEN, CDR2 SYDVKM, per germline. V lost 8 bases to trimming and J lost 7 bases; unmatched junction nucleotides: 21. The CDR3 coding sequence is TGTGCCAGCGACGCCCGGACAGGGAAGAGGTCGGGCACTGAAAAACTGTTTTTT. Translation: CASDARTGKRSGTEKLFF.

Remarks on this clone: Different DNA sequences within this sample yield the same CDR3. This chain links TRBV3-1 (or the pseudogene TRBV3-2) with TRBJ1-3; no clear D gene. Germline values: CDR1 LGHDT, CDR2 YNNKEL (reference sequence). Trimming took 4 bases from V and 1 from J, leaving 8 bases between them. The length of the CDR3 is 14 residues. CDR3 sequence: CASSPRDSGNTIYF. CDR3 DNA sequence: TGTGCCAGCAGCCCCCGGGATTCTGGAAACACCATATATTTT.

The V gene is TRBV10-1, the J gene TRBJ1-2, with a tentative D call TRBD1 (5 bases). This CDR3 contains 15 residues. V was shortened by 2 bases and J by 5 bases, with 15 bases between the two germline ends. CDR1 is WNHNN, CDR2 SYGVQD, per germline (reference sequence). CDR3 loop: CASSEGRQGGYGYTF. The CDR3 nucleotides read TGCGCCAGCAGTGAGGGAAGGCAGGGAGGATATGGCTACACCTTC.